This passage covers 8 T cell receptor beta chains from one sample sequenced in a study of blood T cell repertoires in COVID-19. Some clones are missing from TCRdb's copy, which holds only in-frame ones; the method was immunoSEQ multiplex PCR. Among approximately 300,000 clones, 85% were seen once, and the ten largest hold under 2%. Sequenced material: PBMCs or T cells enriched from blood (not recorded which). The receptor source for this set is a woman in her twenties or thirties who had been exposed to COVID-19.

V gene TRBV27 combines with J gene TRBJ2-3; 12 nucleotides match TRBD2. The CDR3 has 14 amino acids. J lost 5 bases, V lost 6 bases, and 3 bases had no gene match. The germline CDR1 and CDR2 sequences are MNHEY and SMNVEV (reference sequence). The CDR3 reads CASRVLAGGDTQYF. CDR3 coding DNA: TGTGCCAGCAGAGTACTAGCGGGGGGAGATACGCAGTATTTT.

This clone was detected only a few times. The chain carries TRBV5-5 and TRBJ1-2, with 9 bases lining up with TRBD1. The CDR3 is 15 amino acids. J gave up 8 bases and V 0 bases, and 8 bases lay outside the gene matches. The germline CDR1 and CDR2 sequences are SGHKS and YYEKEE (reference sequence). CDR3 sequence reads: CASSLGTGVPLGYTF. In nucleotides, the CDR3 is TGTGCCAGCAGCTTGGGGACAGGGGTTCCCTTGGGCTACACCTTC.

The rearrangement links TRBV6-1 to TRBJ1-2, with D possibly TRBD1 on 5 matching bases. The V gene's germline CDR1 is MNHNS and CDR2 SASEGT. The V end lost 2 bases, the J end lost 5 bases, and 18 bases lay between the germline ends. The CDR3 extends over 16 amino acids. The CDR3 protein is CASSEPRGREGYGYTF. Written as DNA, the CDR3 is TGTGCCAGCAGTGAACCCCGTGGTAGGGAGGGGTATGGCTACACCTTC.

V gene TRBV28 combines with J gene TRBJ2-3; 8 nucleotides match TRBD1. The CDR3 contains 15 residues. J lost 5 bases, V lost 2 bases, and 6 bases had no gene match. Per the germline V gene, CDR1 is MDHEN and CDR2 is SYDVKM. The CDR3: CASSLGGQGVDTQYF. DNA for the CDR3: TGTGCCAGCAGTTTAGGAGGACAGGGAGTAGATACGCAGTATTTT.

The chain carries TRBV5-4 and TRBJ2-3; TRBD1 matches 9 bases. Per the germline V gene, CDR1 is SGHNT and CDR2 is YYREEE (reference sequence). The CDR3 is 13 residues long. V gave up 4 bases and J gave up 5 bases; unmatched junction bases: 2. CDR3: CASSRDREDTQYF. The DNA for the CDR3 is TGTGCCAGCAGCCGGGACAGGGAAGATACGCAGTATTTT. The entire variable domain, with the rest obtained from reference TRBV5-4 and TRBJ2-3, is as follows: ETGVTQSPTHLIKTRGQQVTLRCSSQSGHNTVSWYQQALGQGPQFIFQYYREEENGRGNFPPRFSGLQFPNYSSELNVNALELDDSALYLCASSRDREDTQYFGPGTRLTVL.

The rearrangement uses TRBV5-5 and TRBJ2-1, with TRBD2 matching 12 bases. Losses at the gene ends were 5 bases for V and 8 bases for J; bases not matched to a gene: 5. Per the germline V gene, CDR1 is SGHKS and CDR2 is YYEKEE (reference sequence). This CDR3 region has 14 residues. The CDR3 DNA reads as TGTGCCAGCAGACCTAGCGGGGGGGCTTATGAGCAGTTCTTC. This codes for CASRPSGGAYEQFF.

This rearrangement joins TRBV19 to TRBJ1-5, with D possibly matching TRBD1 (5 bases). V lost 2 bases, J lost 5 bases, and 10 bases lay in between. Germline-derived CDR1 and CDR2 are LNHDA and SQIVND (reference sequence). This CDR3 comprises 14 residues. CDR3 protein: CASSIKARDQPQHF. The CDR3 bases are TGTGCCAGTAGTATAAAGGCCAGGGATCAGCCCCAGCATTTT.

The V gene is TRBV6-1, the J gene TRBJ1-5, with D unresolved. V dropped 1 base and J dropped 0 bases, with 7 bases sitting between them. This CDR3 comprises 15 residues. Germline loops: CDR1 MNHNS, CDR2 SASEGT. The CDR3: CASSEVPGSNQPQHF. CDR3 coding DNA: TGTGCCAGCAGTGAAGTTCCAGGTAGCAATCAGCCCCAGCATTTT.